The next 13 T cell receptor beta chains were all read from a single sample in a study of cytomegalovirus exposure and HLA in healthy donors. 13 Jbeta primers and 60 Vbeta primers were used for the PCR. The assay was immunoSEQ multiplex PCR, and TCRdb's table has in-frame clones only and misses some. This sample contains around 100,000 clones. The specimen sequenced was PBMCs. Every receptor here comes from a man between 35 and 55 years old in good health and CMV-seronegative.

This rearrangement joins TRBV28 to TRBJ2-7, with TRBD1 matching 7 bases. Germline values: CDR1 MDHEN, CDR2 SYDVKM. The CDR3 consists of 14 residues. Trimming at V came to 5 bases and at J to 2 bases, leaving 6 bases not matched to a gene. The CDR3 DNA reads as TGTGCCAGCAGTACACAACAGGGGACCTACGAGCAGTACTTC. It yields the protein CASSTQQGTYEQYF.

The V and J genes are TRBV30 and TRBJ2-5; TRBD1 agrees at 9 bases. The CDR3 is made up of 13 amino acids. Germline V gene sequence: CDR1 GTSNPN, CDR2 SVGIG (reference sequence). The V and J ends lost 5 bases and 1 base, in that order; junction bases with no gene match: 2. The CDR3 coding sequence is TGTGCCTGGGCGACAGGGGGCCAAGAGACCCAGTACTTC. Translated: CAWATGGQETQYF.

The chain couples TRBV9 to TRBJ2-3; 10 bases map to TRBD2. The CDR3 is made up of 17 amino acids. In germline, CDR1 is SGDLS, CDR2 YYNGEE. The V and J ends lost 0 bases and 3 bases, in that order; junction bases with no gene match: 7. The CDR3 loop is CASSVEIAGGPTDTQYF. The CDR3 nucleotides read TGTGCCAGCAGCGTAGAAATAGCGGGAGGACCAACAGATACGCAGTATTTT.

The chain combines TRBV2 with TRBJ1-2; TRBD1 matches at 9 bases. Germline trimming cut 5 bases from V and 4 bases from J; bases unmatched to any gene: 14. CDR3 length: 17 residues. CDR1 and CDR2 from the germline V gene are SNHLY and FYNNEI. The CDR3 is CASSLTGGQAGTYGYTF. The CDR3 DNA follows: TGTGCCAGCAGTCTTACAGGGGGCCAGGCTGGGACCTATGGCTACACCTTC.

The CDR3 sequence: CASSKATVTEYF. The CDR3 nucleotides read TGTGCCAGCAGCAAAGCGACCGTGACCGAGTACTTC. V is TRBV5-5 and J is TRBJ2-7; no clear D. Germline V gene lookup returns CDR1 SGHKS and CDR2 YYEKEE (reference sequence). V was clipped by 4 bases and J by 11 bases, with 16 bases between them. The CDR3 runs to 12 residues. The whole variable domain, filled in from reference TRBV5-5 and TRBJ2-7, reads DAGVTQSPTHLIKTRGQQVTLRCSPISGHKSVSWYQQVLGQGPQFIFQYYEKEERGRGNFPDRFSARQFPNYSSELNVNALLLGDSALYLCASSKATVTEYFGPGTRLTVT.

The chain uses TRBV28 and TRBJ2-4; possible D gene TRBD1, 6 bases. Germline CDR1 MDHEN, CDR2 SYDVKM. This CDR3 has 15 residues. V was pared by 1 base and J by 4 bases, with 11 bases between. The DNA of the CDR3 is TGTGCCAGCAGTTTATTCGGACAGCTAAAAAACATTCAGTACTTC. Translation gives CASSLFGQLKNIQYF.

The CDR3 DNA is TGTGCCAGCAGCCTACAGGGGGCCGGGGAGCAGTACTTC. This sequence encodes CASSLQGAGEQYF. This chain connects TRBV11-2 to TRBJ2-7; TRBD1 aligns across 9 bases. The CDR3 sequence is 13 residues long. Germline trimming cut 5 bases from V and 7 bases from J; bases unmatched to any gene: 6. Germline assignment: CDR1 SGHAT and CDR2 FQNNGV.

The rearrangement uses TRBV4-2 and TRBJ2-7, with 8 bases lining up with TRBD1. The CDR3 length is 16 residues. After removal of 0 bases from V and 2 bases from J, the junction contained 6 bases not matched to a gene. In germline, CDR1 is LGHNA, CDR2 YNFKEQ. The CDR3 sequence: CASSQDQQGVPYEQYF. The CDR3 nucleotides are TGTGCCAGCAGCCAAGATCAACAGGGGGTTCCCTACGAGCAGTACTTC.

The chain couples TRBV2 to TRBJ2-4, with D maybe TRBD1 (5 bases). In germline, CDR1 is SNHLY, CDR2 FYNNEI. This CDR3 spans 15 amino acids. V lost 4 bases, J lost 2 bases, and 12 bases lay in between. The CDR3: CASSAQGPTKNIQYF. CDR3 nucleotides: TGTGCCAGCAGTGCTCAGGGTCCAACCAAAAACATTCAGTACTTC.

V and J are TRBV7-9 and TRBJ2-1, with a weak D call TRBD2 (6 bases). Germline lookup yields CDR1 SEHNR and CDR2 FQNEAQ (reference sequence). V lost 3 bases, J lost 3 bases, and 15 bases lay in between. There are 16 residues in the CDR3. The DNA for the CDR3 is TGTGCCAGCAGCTTGGATGAGCGGGTGGTCTACAATGAGCAGTTCTTC. Encoded protein: CASSLDERVVYNEQFF.

The genes are TRBV5-6 and TRBJ2-3, with a tentative D call TRBD2 (5 bases). Trimming cost V 4 bases and J 2 bases, with 8 bases left between them. Germline lookup yields CDR1 SGHDT and CDR2 YYEEEE. This CDR3 is 13 amino acids long. For the CDR3, the DNA is TGTGCCAGCAGCGTGGGAGTCACAGATACGCAGTATTTT. It is translated as CASSVGVTDTQYF.

The chain carries TRBV5-4 and TRBJ2-3, with D possibly matching TRBD2 (5 bases). From germline, CDR1 is SGHNT and CDR2 YYREEE (reference sequence). The CDR3 sequence is 15 residues long. Trimming removed 0 bases from V and 10 bases from J, with 18 bases in between. The CDR3 loop reads CASSLAGPSFNSQYF. Here the CDR3 DNA reads TGTGCCAGCAGCTTGGCCGGGCCTAGCTTCAACTCGCAGTATTTT.

The chain links TRBV7-2 to TRBJ1-5; D not certain. This CDR3 region has 13 residues. Germline-derived CDR1 and CDR2 are SGHTA and FQGNSA. V was trimmed by 0 bases and J by 3 bases, leaving 3 bases between them. CDR3 nucleotide sequence: TGTGCCAGCAGCTTAGCGGCCAATCAGCCCCAGCATTTT. This codes for CASSLAANQPQHF.